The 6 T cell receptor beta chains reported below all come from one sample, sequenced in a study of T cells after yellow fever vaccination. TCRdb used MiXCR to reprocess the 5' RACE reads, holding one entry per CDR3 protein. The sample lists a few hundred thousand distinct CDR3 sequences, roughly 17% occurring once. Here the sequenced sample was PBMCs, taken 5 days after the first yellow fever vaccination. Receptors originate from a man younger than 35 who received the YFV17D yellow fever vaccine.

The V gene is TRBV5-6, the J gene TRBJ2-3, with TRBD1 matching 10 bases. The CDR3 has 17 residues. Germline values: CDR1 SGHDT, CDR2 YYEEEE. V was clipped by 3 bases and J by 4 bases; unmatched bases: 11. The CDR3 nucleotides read TGTGCCAGCAGCTCACCCCTAGACAGGGGGCGAGCAGATACGCAGTATTTT. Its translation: CASSSPLDRGRADTQYF.

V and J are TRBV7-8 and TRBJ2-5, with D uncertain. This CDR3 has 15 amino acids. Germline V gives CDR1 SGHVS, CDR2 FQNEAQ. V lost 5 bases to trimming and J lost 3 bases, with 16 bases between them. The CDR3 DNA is TGTGCCAGCAGCCCTCCCGGCCTAGGCAAAGAGACCCAGTACTTC. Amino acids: CASSPPGLGKETQYF.

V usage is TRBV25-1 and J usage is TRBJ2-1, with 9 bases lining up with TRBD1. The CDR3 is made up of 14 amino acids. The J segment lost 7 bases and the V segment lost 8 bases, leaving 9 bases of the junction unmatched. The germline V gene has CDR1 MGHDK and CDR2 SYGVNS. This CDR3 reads CASLPGQGWNEQFF. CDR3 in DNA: TGTGCCAGCCTTCCGGGACAGGGATGGAATGAGCAGTTCTTC.

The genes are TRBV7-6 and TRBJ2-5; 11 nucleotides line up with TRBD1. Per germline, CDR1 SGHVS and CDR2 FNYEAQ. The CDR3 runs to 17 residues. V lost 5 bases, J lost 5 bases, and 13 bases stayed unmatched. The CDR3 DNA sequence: TGTGCCAGCAGCATCTCCTTCCGGGACAGGGGGATCGAGACCCAGTACTTC. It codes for CASSISFRDRGIETQYF.

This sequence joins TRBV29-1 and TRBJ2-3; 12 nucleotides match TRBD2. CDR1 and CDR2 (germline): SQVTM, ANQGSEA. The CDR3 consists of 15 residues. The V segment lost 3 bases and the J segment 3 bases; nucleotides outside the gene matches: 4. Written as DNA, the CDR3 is TGCAGCGTTGAGAGGACTAGCGGGGCTACAGATACGCAGTATTTT. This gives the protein CSVERTSGATDTQYF.

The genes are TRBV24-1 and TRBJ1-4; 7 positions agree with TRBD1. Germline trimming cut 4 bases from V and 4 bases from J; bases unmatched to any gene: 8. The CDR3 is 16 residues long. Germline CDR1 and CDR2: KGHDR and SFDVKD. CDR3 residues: CATSESTGAVNEKLFF. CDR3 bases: TGTGCCACCAGTGAATCCACAGGGGCCGTTAATGAAAAACTGTTTTTT.